These T cell receptor beta chains were read from a single sample in a study of radiotherapy plus CTLA-4 blockade in lung cancer. Profiled with immunoSEQ multiplex PCR; TCRdb holds only in-frame clones, not every one. The table shows tens of thousands of clones, with roughly 85% occurring only once. The source material was peripheral blood, sampled from a patient treated with radiotherapy plus ipilimumab. The receptor set was obtained from a human donor with non-small cell lung cancer who had a complete response to radiotherapy plus ipilimumab. CDR3s include the opening cysteine and the closing phenylalanine or tryptophan. The D gene is left open where the match is weak. Part of the rows lack a size; the others show once, few, many or a class for expanded clones.

D	V	J	size	CDR3	DNA
NA	TRBV11-3	TRBJ2-2	NA	CASSYIYGTGELFF	TGTGCCAGCAGCTATATTTACGGGACCGGGGAGCTGTTTTTT
TRBD2	TRBV19	TRBJ2-4	NA	CASSIEGGLAGGNIQYF	TGTGCCAGTAGTATAGAGGGGGGACTAGCGGGAGGAAACATTCAGTACTTC
NA	TRBV2	TRBJ2-5	NA	CASSDRGSSRGTQYF	TGTGCCAGCAGTGATCGCGGGTCTAGCCGGGGGACCCAGTACTTC
NA	TRBV19	TRBJ1-2	NA	CASNWDSNYGYTF	TGTGCCAGTAATTGGGATTCTAACTATGGCTACACCTTC
NA	TRBV30	TRBJ1-4	NA	CAWSAGTEKLFF	TGTGCCTGGAGTGCCGGGACAGAAAAACTGTTTTTT
NA	TRBV7-8	TRBJ2-2	NA	CASRSRKDTGELFF	TGTGCCAGCAGGAGCCGTAAGGACACCGGGGAGCTGTTTTTT
NA	TRBV18	TRBJ2-7	NA	CASSPLGLSEQYF	TGTGCCAGCTCACCCCTTGGCTTATCGGAGCAGTACTTC
TRBD1	TRBV9	TRBJ1-1	NA	CASSVGGTGHMNTEAFF	TGTGCCAGCAGCGTAGGAGGGACAGGGCACATGAACACTGAAGCTTTCTTT
TRBD2	TRBV5-4	TRBJ2-1	NA	CASSLTSGGYEQFF	TGTGCCAGCAGCTTGACTAGCGGGGGTTATGAGCAGTTCTTC
NA	TRBV9	TRBJ2-1	NA	CASSVVGPNNEQFF	TGTGCCAGCAGCGTAGTCGGACCAAACAATGAGCAGTTCTTC
NA	TRBV4-3	TRBJ1-1	NA	CASSQLQNTEAFF	TGCGCCAGCAGCCAACTACAGAACACTGAAGCTTTCTTT
TRBD2	TRBV7-2	TRBJ2-2	NA	CASSLVASGVGGELFF	TGTGCCAGCAGCTTAGTGGCTAGCGGGGTGGGCGGGGAGCTGTTTTTT
NA	TRBV9	TRBJ1-5	once	CASSVGGLRSQPQHF	TGTGCCAGCAGCGTAGGGGGGTTGAGGAGTCAGCCCCAGCATTTT
NA	TRBV11-2	TRBJ2-5	few	CASRRTSVQTQYF	TGTGCCAGCAGGAGGACATCGGTCCAGACCCAGTACTTC
NA	TRBV7-6	TRBJ1-1	NA	CASSAIYTGFNTEAFF	TGTGCCAGCAGCGCTATCTATACAGGGTTTAACACTGAAGCTTTCTTT
NA	TRBV11-3	TRBJ2-5	few	CASSLSGTRSETQYF	TGTGCCAGCAGTTTGTCCGGGACCAGATCGGAGACCCAGTACTTC
NA	TRBV20-1	TRBJ1-3	NA	CSALDGNTIYF	TGCAGTGCTCTAGATGGAAACACCATATATTTT
TRBD1	TRBV19	TRBJ2-2	once	CASRPGTGVHTGELFF	TGTGCCAGTAGGCCCGGGACAGGAGTTCACACCGGGGAGCTGTTTTTT
TRBD1	TRBV6-5	TRBJ1-2	NA	CASSYSGTANYGYTF	TGTGCCAGCAGTTATTCCGGGACAGCTAACTATGGCTACACCTTC
TRBD1	TRBV18	TRBJ1-1	NA	CASSPTGRNTEAFF	TGTGCCAGCTCACCGACAGGGAGGAACACTGAAGCTTTCTTT
NA	TRBV18	TRBJ2-5	NA	CASSPPGPGPDRETQYF	TGTGCCAGCTCACCACCGGGTCCGGGACCGGATAGGGAGACCCAGTACTTC
TRBD1	TRBV18	TRBJ2-2	NA	CASSPTGGAYTGELFF	TGTGCCAGCTCACCCACAGGGGGCGCGTACACCGGGGAGCTGTTTTTT
TRBD1	TRBV13	TRBJ2-7	NA	CASSPPGQGYAQQYF	TGTGCCAGCAGCCCCCCGGGACAGGGTTACGCCCAGCAGTACTTC
NA	TRBV6-5	TRBJ1-3	NA	CASKTGRSGNTIYF	TGTGCCAGCAAAACAGGGCGCTCTGGAAACACCATATATTTT